The rows below give T cell receptor beta chains drawn from one sample of a study of blood T cell repertoires in COVID-19. This table comes from immunoSEQ multiplex PCR, and its TCRdb copy is limited to in-frame clones, with some not included. The table has approximately 190,000 clones, around nine tenths seen once. The sequenced sample was peripheral blood. These receptors originate from a man aged 45-60 years with acute or convalescent COVID-19. Both conserved end residues are part of each CDR3. A D gene is named only where the DNA matches it firmly. Clone size, where shown, is once, few, many, or a class for clones that have expanded.

clone_size,d_call,j_call,v_call,cdr3_nt,cdr3_aa
.,.,TRBJ1-3,TRBV3-1/TRBV3-2,TGTGCCAGCAGCCAAGGATGGGCGGGGGGAAACACCATATATTTT,CASSQGWAGGNTIYF
.,TRBD1,TRBJ1-1,TRBV3-1/TRBV3-2,TGTGCCAGCAGCCTCGGACAGGTGAACACTGAAGCTTTCTTT,CASSLGQVNTEAFF
.,.,TRBJ2-2,TRBV6-5,TGTGCCAGCAGTCCCACAGGGTTTGGCGGGGAGCTGTTTTTT,CASSPTGFGGELFF
.,.,TRBJ1-2,TRBV10-3,TGTGCCATCAGTGAGTCCGGGTTCCGGAACTATGGCTACACCTTC,CAISESGFRNYGYTF
.,TRBD1,TRBJ1-6,TRBV2,TGTGCCCGATCGACACAGGGGGCAAAAAATTCACCCCTCCACTTT,CARSTQGAKNSPLHF
.,.,TRBJ1-1,TRBV28,TGTGCCAGCAGACTCCATCACGTGAACACTGAAGCTTTCTTT,CASRLHHVNTEAFF
.,.,TRBJ2-3,TRBV27,TGTGCCAGCAGTTTATTACAGGCCTACACAGATACGCAGTATTTT,CASSLLQAYTDTQYF
.,.,TRBJ2-2,TRBV4-2,TGTGCCAGCAGCCAAGAATTTCGGGGAATCGGGGAGCTGTTTTTT,CASSQEFRGIGELFF
.,TRBD1,TRBJ1-2,TRBV30,TGTGCCTGGAGTCACGGGACAGCTAACTATGGCTACACCTTC,CAWSHGTANYGYTF
.,.,TRBJ1-5,TRBV30,TGTGCCTGGAGTGTCTCGGGGAGTCAGCCCCAGCATTTT,CAWSVSGSQPQHF
.,TRBD2,TRBJ2-1,TRBV19,TGTGCCAGTAGTATCGGGACTAGCGGGGCCAATGAGCAGTTCTTC,CASSIGTSGANEQFF
.,.,TRBJ2-1,TRBV18,TGTGCCAGCTCACCGGACAGAAGCTCCTACAATGAGCAGTTCTTC,CASSPDRSSYNEQFF
few,TRBD2,TRBJ2-3,TRBV7-9,TGTGCCAGCAGCCCGATAGCGGGAGGGCCCCCAGATACGCAGTATTTT,CASSPIAGGPPDTQYF
.,.,TRBJ2-3,TRBV6-5,TGTGCCAGCAGGGTAGCCGTCACAGATACGCAGTATTTT,CASRVAVTDTQYF
.,.,TRBJ1-6,TRBV6-5,TGTGCCAGCACCGACCGGCAGGTTCTTAATTCACCCCTCCACTTT,CASTDRQVLNSPLHF
once,TRBD1,TRBJ2-1,TRBV2,TGTGCCAGCAGTTACAGGGGGCAGTGGCAGTTCTTC,CASSYRGQWQFF
.,.,TRBJ1-3,TRBV3-1/TRBV3-2,TGTGCCAGCAGCCAGTACTCAGGAAACACCATATATTTT,CASSQYSGNTIYF
.,TRBD1,TRBJ1-4,TRBV19,TGTGCCAGTAGTGAGCGGACAGGGAAGGAAAAACTGTTTTTT,CASSERTGKEKLFF
.,.,TRBJ1-6,TRBV6-6,TGTGCCAGCAGTCGGGAGCGGGCGGGGAATTCACCCCTCCACTTT,CASSRERAGNSPLHF
.,.,TRBJ2-1,TRBV7-8,TGTGCCAGCAGCCCGGGGTCAAATGAGCAGTTCTTC,CASSPGSNEQFF
.,TRBD2,TRBJ2-1,TRBV2,TGTGCCAGCAGTTTCGGACTAGCGGGAGACATATACAATGAGCAGTTCTTC,CASSFGLAGDIYNEQFF
.,.,TRBJ2-7,TRBV29-1,TGCAGCGTAAGGACATTAGCCTACGAGCAGTACTTC,CSVRTLAYEQYF
.,.,TRBJ2-5,TRBV10-3,TGTGCCATCAGTGAGTCGAGGGTTGGCGAGACCCAGTACTTC,CAISESRVGETQYF
once,.,TRBJ2-1,TRBV5-4,TGTGCCAGCAGCTTGCAGGGCTCCTACAATGAGCAGTTCTTC,CASSLQGSYNEQFF
.,.,TRBJ1-4,TRBV4-1,TGCGCCAGCAGCCAAGTTCTTCGTGAAAAACTGTTTTTT,CASSQVLREKLFF
.,.,TRBJ2-2,TRBV4-2,TGTGCCAGCAGCCAACTAGTTGGCGGGGAGCTGTTTTTT,CASSQLVGGELFF
.,.,TRBJ1-6,TRBV5-1,TGCGCCAGCAGCTTAACACAAAACTATAATTCACCCCTCCACTTT,CASSLTQNYNSPLHF
.,.,TRBJ2-3,TRBV6-5,TGTGCCAGCAGTTCGAGGGGGGGGACCACAGATACGCAGTATTTT,CASSSRGGTTDTQYF
.,TRBD2,TRBJ2-5,TRBV2,TGTGCCAGCAGCCGACTAGCGAAAGAGACCCAGTACTTC,CASSRLAKETQYF
.,TRBD2,TRBJ2-2,TRBV6-5,TGTGCCAGCAGCCAAGCGGGGCACACCGGGGAGCTGTTTTTT,CASSQAGHTGELFF
.,TRBD2,TRBJ2-7,TRBV24-1,TGTGCCACCTCCGGGGGGACTACCTCCGAGCAGTACTTC,CATSGGTTSEQYF
once,TRBD1,TRBJ2-7,TRBV5-6,TGTGCCAGCAGCTTCGGGACAGACCCTACCTACGAGCAGTACTTC,CASSFGTDPTYEQYF
.,TRBD1,TRBJ2-5,TRBV28,TGTGCCAGCAGTTTAGCGCCGGGACAGGGTACGGAGACCCAGTACTTC,CASSLAPGQGTETQYF
.,.,TRBJ2-5,TRBV6-1,TGTGCCAGCAGTGAAGAAATTTGGGGGCTAGCGGCCCAAGAGACCCAGTACTTC,CASSEEIWGLAAQETQYF
.,.,TRBJ2-5,TRBV7-6,TGTGCCAGCAGCTTAGGGGGGGTCTTCGGAGAGACCCAGTACTTC,CASSLGGVFGETQYF
.,.,TRBJ2-7,TRBV6-5,TGTGCCAGCAACCGCAGGGCGTACGAGCAGTACTTC,CASNRRAYEQYF
.,TRBD1,TRBJ2-5,TRBV2,TGTGCCGGACGGGACAGTACTTACCAAGAGACCCAGTACTTC,CAGRDSTYQETQYF
.,TRBD2,TRBJ2-3,TRBV9,TGTGCCAGCAGCGACGGAGCGGGGGCCCTCACAGATACGCAGTATTTT,CASSDGAGALTDTQYF
few,.,TRBJ1-4,TRBV6-1,TGTGCCAGCAGTGAAAGATGGTGGCAGGGGCGTGCAACTAATGAAAAACTGTTTTTT,CASSERWWQGRATNEKLFF
.,TRBD1,TRBJ1-2,TRBV5-4,TGTGCCAGCAGCTTGCAGGGGGGATATAACTATGGCTACACCTTC,CASSLQGGYNYGYTF
.,.,TRBJ1-1,TRBV19,TGTGCCAGTAGTACTTTAGGCAGGGGTCGGACTACTGAAGCTTTCTTT,CASSTLGRGRTTEAFF
.,.,TRBJ2-1,TRBV29-1,TGCAGCGTTGAAGAGGAGACGGTCAATGAGCAGTTCTTC,CSVEEETVNEQFF
.,TRBD1,TRBJ1-1,TRBV7-8,TGTGCCAGCAGTCGACAGGGGGCTCATGTGAACACTGAAGCTTTCTTT,CASSRQGAHVNTEAFF
.,.,TRBJ1-2,TRBV18,TGTGCCAGCTCAAAGGGACTCCTCTATGGCTACACCTTC,CASSKGLLYGYTF
.,.,TRBJ1-1,TRBV30,TGTGCCTGGAATACTGTCCGTGAAGCTTTCTTT,CAWNTVREAFF
.,.,TRBJ2-7,TRBV7-9,TGTGCCAGCAGCTTAATAGCTGGGGGCGATTACGAGCAGTACTTC,CASSLIAGGDYEQYF
.,.,TRBJ2-6,TRBV7-8,TGTGCCAGCAGAAGAGGACTGGGGGCAGGGGCCAACGTCCTGACTTTC,CASRRGLGAGANVLTF
.,TRBD1,TRBJ2-5,TRBV9,TGTGCCAGCAGCGCTGGCCGGGACAGACAAGAGACCCAGTACTTC,CASSAGRDRQETQYF
.,.,TRBJ2-3,TRBV11-2,TGTGCCAGCAGCTCCTCGCGTCTCACAGATACGCAGTATTTT,CASSSSRLTDTQYF
.,TRBD2,TRBJ2-1,TRBV29-1,TGCAGCGTTGGGGGAGGTATAGCGGGGGAGTACAATGAGCAGTTCTTC,CSVGGGIAGEYNEQFF
.,.,TRBJ2-2,TRBV5-6,TGTGCCAGCAGCTTGTACGGGATTGGGGAGCTGTTTTTT,CASSLYGIGELFF
.,.,TRBJ1-2,TRBV29-1,TGCAGCGTTGGCCCCAACAGGGCTACTAACTATGGCTACACCTTC,CSVGPNRATNYGYTF